Listed below are T cell receptor beta chains from one sample, sequenced in a study of T cell changes during pregnancy in multiple sclerosis. Sequenced by immunoSEQ multiplex PCR; TCRdb stores in-frame clones only, minus some. This sample yields roughly 48,000 clones, of which about 90% are seen a single time; less than 1.5% belongs to the top ten. Sequencing used CD4+ T cells from peripheral blood mononuclear cells, obtained in the second trimester of pregnancy. The receptors come from a female donor with multiple sclerosis, enrolled in a pregnancy study. CDR3s leave out the opening cysteine and the closing phenylalanine or tryptophan.

V: TRBV11-2; CDR3: ASSLGTSVYNEQF
V: TRBV6-5; CDR3: ASSYTGAPDTQY
V: TRBV7-9; CDR3: ASSLSLSNQPQH
V: TRBV6-1; CDR3: ASSEASVVYGYT
V: TRBV28; CDR3: ASSLVGARSYGYT
V: TRBV7-2; CDR3: ASSPRVDTEAF
V: TRBV28; CDR3: ASSLPQGYNEQF
V: TRBV7-9; CDR3: ASSLMAGGSGNTIY
V: TRBV9; CDR3: ASSPGTPQETQY
V: TRBV28; CDR3: ASSSQAAGARETQY
V: TRBV28; CDR3: ASSLTGGAETQY
V: TRBV14; CDR3: ASSQPGSLRTDTQY
V: TRBV13; CDR3: ASSLEVGGPSLQSYEQY
V: TRBV25-1; CDR3: ASQPWGGNQPQH
V: TRBV10-1; CDR3: ASSGVGTGTYGYT
V: TRBV4-2; CDR3: ASSLIYGQGAHEQY